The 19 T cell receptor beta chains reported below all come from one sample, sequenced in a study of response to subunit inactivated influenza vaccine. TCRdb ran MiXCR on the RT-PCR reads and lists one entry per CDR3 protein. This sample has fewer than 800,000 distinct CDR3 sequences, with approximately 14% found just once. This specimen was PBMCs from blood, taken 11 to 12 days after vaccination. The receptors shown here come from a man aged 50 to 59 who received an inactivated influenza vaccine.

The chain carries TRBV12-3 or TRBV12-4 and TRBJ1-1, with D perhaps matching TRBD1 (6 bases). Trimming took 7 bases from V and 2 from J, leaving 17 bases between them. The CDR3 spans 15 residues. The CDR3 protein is CASTPGGQSNTEAFF. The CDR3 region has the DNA TGTGCCAGCACCCCGGGGGGGCAATCAAACACTGAAGCTTTCTTT.

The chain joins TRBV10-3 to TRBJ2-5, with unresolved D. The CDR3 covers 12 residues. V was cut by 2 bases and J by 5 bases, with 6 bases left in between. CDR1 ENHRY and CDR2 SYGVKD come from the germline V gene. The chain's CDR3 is CAISEAGETQYF. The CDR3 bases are TGTGCCATCAGTGAGGCTGGTGAGACCCAGTACTTC.

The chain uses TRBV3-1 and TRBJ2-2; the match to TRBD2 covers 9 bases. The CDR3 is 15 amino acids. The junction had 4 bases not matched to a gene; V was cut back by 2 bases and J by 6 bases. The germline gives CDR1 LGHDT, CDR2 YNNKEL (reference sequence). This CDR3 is CASSQLAGSAGELFF. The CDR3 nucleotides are TGTGCCAGCAGCCAACTAGCGGGGTCTGCCGGGGAGCTGTTTTTT.

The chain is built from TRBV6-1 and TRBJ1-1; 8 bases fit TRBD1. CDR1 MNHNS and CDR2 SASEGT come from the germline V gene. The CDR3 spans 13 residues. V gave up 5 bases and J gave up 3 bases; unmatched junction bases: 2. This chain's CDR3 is CASSKDRDTEAFF. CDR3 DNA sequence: TGTGCCAGCAGTAAGGACAGGGACACTGAAGCTTTCTTT.

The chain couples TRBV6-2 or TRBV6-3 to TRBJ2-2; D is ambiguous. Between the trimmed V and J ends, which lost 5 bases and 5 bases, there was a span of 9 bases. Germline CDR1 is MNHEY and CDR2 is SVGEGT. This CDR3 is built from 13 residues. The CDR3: CASSHGFTGELFF. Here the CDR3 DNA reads TGTGCCAGCAGTCACGGGTTTACCGGGGAGCTGTTTTTT.

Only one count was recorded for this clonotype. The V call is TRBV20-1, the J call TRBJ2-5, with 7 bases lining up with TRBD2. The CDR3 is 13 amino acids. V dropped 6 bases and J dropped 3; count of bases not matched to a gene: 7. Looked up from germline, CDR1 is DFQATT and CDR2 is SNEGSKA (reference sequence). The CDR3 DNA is TGCAGTGCGGGACTATCGGGAGAAGAGACCCAGTACTTC. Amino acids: CSAGLSGEETQYF.

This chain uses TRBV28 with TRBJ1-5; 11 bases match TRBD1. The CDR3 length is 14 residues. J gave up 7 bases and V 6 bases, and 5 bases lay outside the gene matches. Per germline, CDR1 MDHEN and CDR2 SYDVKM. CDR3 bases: TGTGCCAGCAGCCGGACAGGGGGCCGGCAGCCCCAGCATTTT. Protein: CASSRTGGRQPQHF.

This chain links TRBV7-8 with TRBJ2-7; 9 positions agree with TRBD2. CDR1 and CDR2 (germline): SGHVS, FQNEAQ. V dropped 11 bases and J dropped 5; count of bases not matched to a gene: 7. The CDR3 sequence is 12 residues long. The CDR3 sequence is CASGSGSHEQYF. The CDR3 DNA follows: TGTGCCTCAGGTAGCGGGAGCCACGAGCAGTACTTC. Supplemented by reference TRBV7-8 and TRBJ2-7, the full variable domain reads GAGVSQSPRYKVAKRGQDVALRCDPISGHVSLFWYQQALGQGPEFLTYFQNEAQLDKSGLPSDRFFAERPEGSVSTLKIQRTQQEDSAVYLCASGSGSHEQYFGPGTRLTVT.

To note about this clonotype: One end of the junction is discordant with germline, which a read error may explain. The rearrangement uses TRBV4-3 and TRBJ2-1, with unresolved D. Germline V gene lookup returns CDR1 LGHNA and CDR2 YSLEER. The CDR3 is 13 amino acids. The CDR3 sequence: CASSLGRAYDQFF. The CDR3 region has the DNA TGCGCCAGCAGCCTAGGTAGGGCCTATGACCAGTTCTTC.

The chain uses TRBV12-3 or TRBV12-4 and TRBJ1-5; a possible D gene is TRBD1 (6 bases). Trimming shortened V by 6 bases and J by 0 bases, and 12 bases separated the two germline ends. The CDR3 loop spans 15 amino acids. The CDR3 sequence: CASSPQGYSNQPQHF. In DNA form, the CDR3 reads TGTGCCAGCAGCCCCCAGGGGTATAGCAATCAGCCCCAGCATTTT.

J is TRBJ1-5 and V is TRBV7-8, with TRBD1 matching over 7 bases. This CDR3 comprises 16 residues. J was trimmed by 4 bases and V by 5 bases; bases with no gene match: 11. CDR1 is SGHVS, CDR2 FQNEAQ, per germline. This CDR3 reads CASSPRTGPLNQPQHF. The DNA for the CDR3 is TGTGCCAGCAGCCCACGGACAGGACCCTTGAATCAGCCCCAGCATTTT.

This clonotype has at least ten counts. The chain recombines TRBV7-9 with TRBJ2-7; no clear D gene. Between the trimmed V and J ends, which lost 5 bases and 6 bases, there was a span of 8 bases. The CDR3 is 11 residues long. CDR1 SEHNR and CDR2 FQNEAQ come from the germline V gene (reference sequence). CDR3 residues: CASSPLSEQYF. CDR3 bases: TGTGCCAGCAGCCCCCTGAGCGAGCAGTACTTC.

The CDR3 region has the DNA TGTGCCAGCAGCTTGCTTGGGGGGCATGGTACTGAAGCTTTCTTT. Encoded protein: CASSLLGGHGTEAFF. The chain couples TRBV5-5 to TRBJ1-1; weak D call: TRBD1 (6 bases). Trimming stripped 1 base from V and 5 bases from J, with 15 bases between. This CDR3 comprises 15 residues. Per germline, CDR1 SGHKS and CDR2 YYEKEE (reference sequence).

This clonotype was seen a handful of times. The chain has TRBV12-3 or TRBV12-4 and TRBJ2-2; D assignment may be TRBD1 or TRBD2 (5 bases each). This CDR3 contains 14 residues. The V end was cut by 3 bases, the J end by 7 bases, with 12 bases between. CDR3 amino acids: CASSFHGANGELFF. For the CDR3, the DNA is TGTGCCAGCAGTTTCCACGGGGCCAACGGGGAGCTGTTTTTT.

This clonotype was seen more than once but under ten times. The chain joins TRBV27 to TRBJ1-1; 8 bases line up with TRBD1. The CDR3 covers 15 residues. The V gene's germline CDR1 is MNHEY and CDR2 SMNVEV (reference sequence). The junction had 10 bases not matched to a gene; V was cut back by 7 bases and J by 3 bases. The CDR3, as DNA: TGTGCCAGCAACTCCCGCGGGACAGGTCACACTGAAGCTTTCTTT. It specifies CASNSRGTGHTEAFF.

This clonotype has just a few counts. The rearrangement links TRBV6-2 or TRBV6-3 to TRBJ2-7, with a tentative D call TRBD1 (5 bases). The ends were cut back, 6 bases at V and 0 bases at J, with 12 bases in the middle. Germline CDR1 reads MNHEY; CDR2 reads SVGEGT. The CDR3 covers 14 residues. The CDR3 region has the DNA TGTGCCAGCAGCCAACTAAGGGGCTCCTACGAGCAGTACTTC. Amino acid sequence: CASSQLRGSYEQYF.

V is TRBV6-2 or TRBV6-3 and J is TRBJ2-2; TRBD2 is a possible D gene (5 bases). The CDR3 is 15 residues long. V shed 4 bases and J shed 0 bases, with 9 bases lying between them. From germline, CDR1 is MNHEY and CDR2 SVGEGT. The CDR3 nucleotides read TGTGCCAGCAGTTGGGGAGCGACGAACACCGGGGAGCTGTTTTTT. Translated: CASSWGATNTGELFF.

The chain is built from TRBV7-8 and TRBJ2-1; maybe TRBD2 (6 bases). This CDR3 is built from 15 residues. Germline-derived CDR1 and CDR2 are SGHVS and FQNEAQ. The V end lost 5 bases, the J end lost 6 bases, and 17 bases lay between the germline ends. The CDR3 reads CASSQGNGGFNEQFF. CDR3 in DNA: TGTGCCAGCAGCCAAGGAAATGGGGGGTTCAATGAGCAGTTCTTC.

The CDR3 DNA sequence: TGCAGCGTTGGAACTAGCGGGAGGTTAAATGAGCAGTTCTTC. Amino acids: CSVGTSGRLNEQFF. The gene calls are TRBV29-1 and TRBJ2-1, with TRBD2 identical over 12 bases. This CDR3 is built from 14 residues. V lost 4 bases and J lost 7; bases outside the gene matches: 5. Germline lookup yields CDR1 SQVTM and CDR2 ANQGSEA.